The 26 T cell receptor beta chains below all came from one sample that was sequenced in a study of cytomegalovirus exposure and HLA in healthy donors. The primer mix had 60 Vbeta and 13 Jbeta primers. Clones were sequenced by immunoSEQ multiplex PCR, and TCRdb holds only the in-frame ones, with some missing. The sample carries around 130,000 clones, 70% to 75% recorded once. Sequencing was done on a sample of PBMCs. Source of these receptors: a man aged 25-45 years in good health and CMV-seronegative.

With respect to this clone: A junction end diverges from the germline sequence, so it may reflect a read error. The V gene is TRBV13, the J gene TRBJ1-1; TRBD1 might be the D (5 bases). The CDR3 spans 13 residues. Germline assignment: CDR1 PRHDT and CDR2 FYEKMQ (reference sequence). In nucleotides, the CDR3 is TGTGCCAGCAGCTTAGGCGCGGGGACTGACGCTTTCTTT. Amino acids: CASSLGAGTDAFF. The full variable domain, in which reference TRBV13 and TRBJ1-1 provide the parts outside the CDR3, is AAGVIQSPRHLIKEKRETATLKCYPIPRHDTVYWYQQGPGQDPQFLISFYEKMQSDKGSIPDRFSAQQFSDYHSELNMSSLELGDSALYFCASSLGAGTDAFFGQGTRLTVV.

The chain is built from TRBV6-4 and TRBJ2-2; 10 bases fit TRBD2. Trimming at V came to 0 bases and at J to 6 bases, leaving 4 bases not matched to a gene. This CDR3 has 16 amino acids. CDR1 is MRHNA and CDR2 is SNTAGT in the germline V gene. This CDR3 reads CASSDSSSGRAGELFF. The DNA of the CDR3 is TGTGCCAGCAGTGACTCTTCTAGCGGGAGAGCCGGGGAGCTGTTTTTT.

The rearrangement uses TRBV10-2 and TRBJ1-2; 10 nucleotides align to TRBD1. V shed 6 bases and J 7 bases; nucleotides not matched to a gene: 5. CDR3 length: 13 residues. Germline values: CDR1 WSHSY, CDR2 SAAADI. The CDR3 spells CASSPDRGSGYTF. CDR3 coding DNA: TGCGCCAGCAGCCCGGACAGGGGGAGTGGCTACACCTTC.

The J gene is TRBJ2-3, the V gene TRBV4-3; the D gene is possibly TRBD2 (7 bases). The CDR3 runs 15 residues. V was cut by 0 bases and J by 6 bases, with 13 bases left in between. CDR1 and CDR2 from the germline V gene are LGHNA and YSLEER. The CDR3: CASSQDGRGMDTQYF. CDR3 DNA sequence: TGCGCCAGCAGCCAAGATGGGAGGGGGATGGATACGCAGTATTTT.

This clone was observed a handful of times. The rearrangement joins TRBV30 to TRBJ1-1, with TRBD1 as a possible D gene (6 bases). V lost 2 bases and J 1 base, leaving 11 bases between the germline ends. In germline, CDR1 is GTSNPN, CDR2 SVGIG (reference sequence). The CDR3 covers 14 residues. CDR3 sequence: CAWSRDIKNTEAFF. CDR3 DNA: TGTGCCTGGAGTAGGGACATCAAGAACACTGAAGCTTTCTTT.

In this sample, this clone turned up a few times. The rearrangement uses TRBV6-6 and TRBJ1-2; TRBD1 aligns across 8 bases. Germline CDR1 and CDR2: MNHNY and SVGAGI (reference sequence). Germline trimming cut 5 bases from V and 4 bases from J; bases unmatched to any gene: 9. This CDR3 spans 15 amino acids. CDR3 residues: CASSGEFGTGYGYTF. CDR3 in DNA: TGTGCCAGCAGTGGTGAGTTCGGGACAGGCTATGGCTACACCTTC.

The sample holds a few counts of this clone. The chain is built from TRBV19 and TRBJ1-4; perhaps TRBD1 as D (5 bases). The CDR3 covers 16 residues. V lost 10 bases and J lost 5, with 23 bases in between. Germline CDR1 is LNHDA and CDR2 is SQIVND (reference sequence). The CDR3 nucleotides read TGTGCCACCTCCCCCGGGGGAGGAATGAGGAATGAAAAACTGTTTTTT. Encoded protein: CATSPGGGMRNEKLFF.

This clone was observed a single time. V usage is TRBV18 and J usage is TRBJ2-5; maybe TRBD1 (5 bases). This CDR3 is 15 amino acids long. The germline CDR1 and CDR2 sequences are KGHSH and LQKENI. V was shortened by 3 bases and J by 2 bases, with 13 bases between the two germline ends. DNA of the CDR3: TGTGCCAGCTCACCCGATGGGGCAGCACAAGAGACCCAGTACTTC. Its protein product is CASSPDGAAQETQYF.

The chain carries TRBV4-3 and TRBJ2-5; 7 bases line up with TRBD2. Trimming removed 0 bases from V and 3 bases from J; junction bases left unmatched: 4. Germline values: CDR1 LGHNA, CDR2 YSLEER. This CDR3 region has 15 residues. CDR3 sequence (DNA): TGCGCCAGCAGCCAAGATTGGGGGAGGGAAGAGACCCAGTACTTC. Translating gives CASSQDWGREETQYF.

The V call is TRBV7-9, the J call TRBJ2-5; TRBD1 might be the D (5 bases). Germline loops: CDR1 SEHNR, CDR2 FQNEAQ (reference sequence). The V end lost 1 base, the J end lost 7 bases, and 7 bases lay between the germline ends. The length of the CDR3 is 12 residues. CDR3 sequence reads: CASSLDTGTQYF. Written as DNA, the CDR3 is TGTGCCAGCAGCTTAGACACAGGGACCCAGTACTTC.

The chain couples TRBV27 to TRBJ1-6; a possible D gene is TRBD1 (5 bases). The V gene lost 3 bases and the J gene lost 10 bases, with 13 bases spanning the gap. The CDR3 is made up of 14 amino acids. Germline CDR1 reads MNHEY; CDR2 reads SMNVEV (reference sequence). DNA of the CDR3: TGTGCCAGCAGTTTCGGCGGGGCACGGTCACCCCTCCACTTT. Translation: CASSFGGARSPLHF.

The chain combines TRBV5-4 with TRBJ1-1; perhaps TRBD1 as D (6 bases). The CDR3 contains 14 residues. Germline lookup yields CDR1 SGHNT and CDR2 YYREEE (reference sequence). V lost 3 bases, J lost 6 bases, and 15 bases lay in between. The chain's CDR3 is CASSSGTMGAEAFF. The DNA of the CDR3 is TGTGCCAGCAGCTCGGGGACAATGGGGGCTGAAGCTTTCTTT.

In this sample, this clone turned up a few times. The chain carries TRBV5-1 and TRBJ1-1; 7 bases are shared with TRBD1. In germline, CDR1 is SGHRS, CDR2 YFSETQ. The V segment lost 3 bases and the J segment 8 bases; nucleotides outside the gene matches: 10. The CDR3 is 14 amino acids. The CDR3 is CASSSSTGWGEAFF. CDR3 coding DNA: TGCGCCAGCAGCTCATCGACAGGGTGGGGGGAAGCTTTCTTT.

The chain links TRBV4-1 to TRBJ1-5, with D possibly TRBD1 on 6 matching bases. This CDR3 contains 15 residues. Trimming shortened V by 4 bases and J by 1 base, and 11 bases separated the two germline ends. The germline V gene has CDR1 MGHRA and CDR2 YSYEKL. CDR3 amino acids: CASSRGQPSNQPQHF. The CDR3 DNA is TGCGCCAGCAGCCGAGGACAGCCCAGCAATCAGCCCCAGCATTTT.

The chain links TRBV29-1 to TRBJ1-4, with TRBD1 matching over 9 bases. Trimming took 1 base from V and 8 from J; bases not matched to a gene: 5. This CDR3 is 14 amino acids long. Germline V gives CDR1 SQVTM, CDR2 ANQGSEA. CDR3 coding DNA: TGCAGCGTTGAAGGGACAGGGGATGGGGAAAAACTGTTTTTT. It specifies CSVEGTGDGEKLFF.

As DNA, the CDR3 is TGTGCCAGCAGTTTATTACAGGGGGTCAAGTTCTTC. It specifies CASSLLQGVKFF. The V call is TRBV28, the J call TRBJ2-1; 8 bases are a match to TRBD1. This CDR3 has 12 amino acids. The trim removed 1 base at V and 14 bases at J, leaving 4 bases unmatched. Germline assignment: CDR1 MDHEN and CDR2 SYDVKM.

The CDR3 nucleotides read TGTGCCAGCAGCTTATCGGCAGGGGGCCAGGCACCCCTCCACTTT. It translates to CASSLSAGGQAPLHF. This chain joins TRBV7-3 and TRBJ1-6; 8 bases match TRBD1. Germline V gene lookup returns CDR1 SGHTA and CDR2 FQGTGA. J was trimmed by 11 bases and V by 2 bases; bases with no gene match: 8. There are 15 residues in the CDR3.

This clone appeared once. The chain combines TRBV15 with TRBJ1-2; D is ambiguous. This CDR3 is 13 amino acids long. The germline V and J ends were trimmed by 0 bases and 11 bases, with 13 bases remaining between them. Germline assignment: CDR1 LNHNV and CDR2 YYDKDF (reference sequence). CDR3 nucleotides: TGTGCCACCAGCAGAGATCAACATCGAGGGTACACCTTC. Its translation is CATSRDQHRGYTF. Full variable domain (outside the CDR3, taken from reference TRBV15 and TRBJ1-2): DAMVIQNPRYQVTQFGKPVTLSCSQTLNHNVMYWYQQKSSQAPKLLFHYYDKDFNNEADTPDNFQSRRPNTSFCFLDIRSPGLGDTAMYLCATSRDQHRGYTFGSGTRLTVV.

This clone was found a few times. The chain carries TRBV4-1 and TRBJ2-3; maybe TRBD2 (6 bases). The CDR3 runs to 16 residues. Germline V gene lookup returns CDR1 MGHRA and CDR2 YSYEKL. Trimming shortened V by 0 bases and J by 5 bases, and 15 bases separated the two germline ends. The CDR3 is CASSQDLGGPEDTQYF. The CDR3 DNA sequence: TGCGCCAGCAGCCAAGACTTAGGAGGGCCCGAAGATACGCAGTATTTT.

This chain links TRBV7-9 with TRBJ2-3, with D possibly TRBD1 on 5 matching bases. The length of the CDR3 is 15 residues. Germline V lookup: CDR1 SEHNR, CDR2 FQNEAQ (reference sequence). V gave up 1 base and J gave up 1 base, with 9 bases separating them. The CDR3 loop reads CASSLGGAGTDTQYF. In nucleotides, the CDR3 is TGTGCCAGCAGCTTAGGGGGCGCGGGCACAGATACGCAGTATTTT.

The sample holds a few counts of this clone. The rearrangement links TRBV9 to TRBJ2-4; D possibly corresponds to TRBD2 (6 bases). Per germline, CDR1 SGDLS and CDR2 YYNGEE. The CDR3 loop spans 16 amino acids. Trimming took 0 bases from V and 0 from J, leaving 10 bases between them. For the CDR3, the DNA is TGTGCCAGCAGCGTAGAAGCGGGCTTAGCCAAAAACATTCAGTACTTC. Its translation is CASSVEAGLAKNIQYF.

This chain joins TRBV30 and TRBJ2-5; D uncertain. The V end lost 0 bases, the J end lost 3 bases, and 14 bases lay between the germline ends. There are 15 residues in the CDR3. Germline CDR1 is GTSNPN and CDR2 is SVGIG (reference sequence). CDR3 coding DNA: TGTGCCTGGAGTGTATTTCCGCCTGGAGAAGAGACCCAGTACTTC. Its protein product is CAWSVFPPGEETQYF.

The chain is built from TRBV6-6 and TRBJ2-7; D perhaps matches TRBD2 (5 bases). The CDR3 length is 15 residues. Between the trimmed V and J ends, which lost 4 bases and 2 bases, there was a span of 15 bases. The germline V gene encodes CDR1 MNHNY and CDR2 SVGAGI (reference sequence). CDR3 coding DNA: TGTGCCAGCAGTTCCCCCCCTGAGGGAACCTACGAGCAGTACTTC. Protein: CASSSPPEGTYEQYF.

In its sample, this clone was seen once. The V and J genes are TRBV19 and TRBJ2-2, with 10 bases that match TRBD2. V shed 3 bases, J shed 0 bases, and the junction held 7 bases outside the gene matches. From germline, CDR1 is LNHDA and CDR2 SQIVND (reference sequence). The CDR3 totals 18 residues. The CDR3 loop is CASSMLAGGSSNTGELFF. The CDR3 DNA sequence: TGTGCCAGTAGTATGTTAGCGGGAGGTTCTTCGAACACCGGGGAGCTGTTTTTT.

The rearrangement uses TRBV27 and TRBJ2-7; D perhaps matches TRBD1 (6 bases). This CDR3 is built from 13 residues. Per the germline V gene, CDR1 is MNHEY and CDR2 is SMNVEV (reference sequence). The V and J ends lost 7 bases and 5 bases respectively, with 15 bases between them. This CDR3 reads CASKVQGADEQYF. The CDR3, as DNA: TGTGCCAGCAAGGTACAGGGTGCCGACGAGCAGTACTTC.

The V call is TRBV7-2, the J call TRBJ1-2; D remains ambiguous. V lost 5 bases to trimming and J lost 1 base, with 8 bases between them. This CDR3 comprises 13 residues. The germline gives CDR1 SGHTA, CDR2 FQGNSA. CDR3 loop: CASSLRLNYGYTF. The CDR3 DNA sequence: TGTGCCAGCAGCCTGAGACTTAACTATGGCTACACCTTC.